This is a list of T cell receptor beta chains from one sample in a study of vaccination and CD4 T cells after COVID-19. These receptors' targets are unknown. TCRdb analysed the PCR reads with MiXCR anew, one entry per CDR3 protein. The repertoire holds under 20,000 distinct CDR3 sequences, with around 45% as singletons. This specimen was CD4+ T cells from blood, cultured in vitro, taken after SARS-CoV-2 vaccination. The source is a human donor who had recovered from COVID-19. Both conserved end residues are part of each CDR3. D genes are given only for firm matches. The size field is filled for only some rows; it gives once, few, many or a size class.

j_call,v_call,clone_size,d_call,cdr3_nt,cdr3_aa
TRBJ2-5,TRBV7-6,NA,NA,TGTGCCAGCAGCTTATTCTTGCGGGCTCAAGAGACCCAGTACTTC,CASSLFLRAQETQYF
TRBJ2-1,TRBV27,NA,NA,TGTGCCAGCAGTTTAAGCGGAGCCGGGACCTACAATGAGCAGTTCTTC,CASSLSGAGTYNEQFF
TRBJ2-5,TRBV7-8,NA,TRBD2,TGTGCCAGCAGCTCCAGACTAGCGGGAGACCGGGAGACCCAGTACTTC,CASSSRLAGDRETQYF
TRBJ1-5,TRBV7-9,few,NA,TGTGCCAGCAGCACGGGACAAAATCAGCCCCAGCATTTT,CASSTGQNQPQHF
TRBJ2-5,TRBV2,NA,TRBD2,TGTGCCAGCAGCGCCGGGACTAGCGGGCCCCCAACGACCCAGTACTTC,CASSAGTSGPPTTQYF
TRBJ2-1,TRBV7-2,NA,TRBD1,TGTGCCAGCAGCCCTGAGACAGGGCAGTACAATGAGCAGTTCTTC,CASSPETGQYNEQFF
TRBJ1-1,TRBV19,few,NA,TGTGCCAGTAGTACCAAACGGGGTCAAGCTTTCTTT,CASSTKRGQAFF
TRBJ1-3,TRBV7-9,NA,NA,TGTGCCAGCAGCTTACGGAGGGATAACTCTGGAAACACCATATATTTT,CASSLRRDNSGNTIYF
TRBJ2-1,TRBV29-1,NA,NA,TGCAGCGTTGAACGGGCGGACAATGAGCAGTTCTTC,CSVERADNEQFF
TRBJ1-6,TRBV10-1,few,NA,TGCGCCAGCAGTGAGCTTGGGCAGGGGCCTGTGGCACCCCTCCACTTT,CASSELGQGPVAPLHF
TRBJ2-5,TRBV27,few,NA,TGTGCCAGCAGTTTATATTTGGGGGGCCAAGAGACCCAGTACTTC,CASSLYLGGQETQYF
TRBJ1-2,TRBV6-5,NA,NA,TGTGCCAGCAGTTACCCGACGGGGTCCTATGGCTACACCTTC,CASSYPTGSYGYTF
TRBJ2-5,TRBV3-1,once,NA,TGTGCCAGCAGCCAAGAGTCGAGGGGAAGTCTCCAAGAGACCCAGTACTTC,CASSQESRGSLQETQYF
TRBJ1-6,TRBV7-2,NA,NA,TGTGCCAGCAGCCCCGGGCACGAGGCTAATCCCCTCCACTTT,CASSPGHEANPLHF
TRBJ1-3,TRBV7-9,once,TRBD1,TGTGCCAGCAGCCAACTAGGGGGACAGGCGCCTGGAAACACCATATATTTT,CASSQLGGQAPGNTIYF
TRBJ1-5,TRBV20-1,NA,NA,TGCAGTGCTAGGTCAGACAGAGTCCTCAATCAGCCCCAGCATTTT,CSARSDRVLNQPQHF
TRBJ2-5,TRBV7-2,NA,NA,TGTGCCAGCAGCCCCACTCTGGGCGGGGGCCGGTTGGAGACCCAGTACTTC,CASSPTLGGGRLETQYF
TRBJ2-2,TRBV7-3,NA,NA,TGTGCCAGCAGCCCCCCGGGGAGGGGGCCCGGGGAGCTGTTTTTT,CASSPPGRGPGELFF
TRBJ1-1,TRBV7-2,NA,NA,TGTGCCAGCAGCTACCCACCGGGGGATAGAGCTGAAGCTTTCTTT,CASSYPPGDRAEAFF
TRBJ2-3,TRBV7-2,NA,TRBD2,TGTGCCAGCAGCCCTCCGACTAGCGGGGGGGCGACAGATACGCAGTATTTT,CASSPPTSGGATDTQYF
TRBJ2-5,TRBV6-2/TRBV6-3,few,TRBD2,TGTGCCAGCAGGCGCCAGGGACTAGCGGAAGAGACCCAGTACTTC,CASRRQGLAEETQYF
TRBJ2-3,TRBV10-2,NA,TRBD1,TGCGCCAGCAAGGACAGGGTTATCACAGATACGCAGTATTTT,CASKDRVITDTQYF
TRBJ1-2,TRBV20-1,NA,NA,TGCAGTGCTAGTACTGCAGGCCGATATGGCTACACCTTC,CSASTAGRYGYTF
TRBJ2-5,TRBV20-1,few,NA,TGCAGTGCTAGAGGCACGGGGACCAAGGGGAGCCAAGAGACCCAGTACTTC,CSARGTGTKGSQETQYF
TRBJ1-2,TRBV29-1,NA,NA,TGCAGCGTTGAGTCTTTCAACTATGGCTACACCTTC,CSVESFNYGYTF
TRBJ1-5,TRBV19,NA,NA,TGTGCCAGTAGTATAAAAGCCCGCAATCAGCCCCAGCATTTT,CASSIKARNQPQHF
TRBJ1-1,TRBV7-9,large,NA,TGTGCCAGCAGCTATGAGCCGGGATCAGAAGCTTTCTTT,CASSYEPGSEAFF
TRBJ1-2,TRBV6-1,few,NA,TGTGCCAGCAGGTCCGGAGGCCTAGGCTATGGCTACACCTTC,CASRSGGLGYGYTF
TRBJ1-1,TRBV6-2/TRBV6-3,NA,NA,TGTGCCAGCGGACGCCCCCGGACGGTGAACACTGAAGCTTTCTTT,CASGRPRTVNTEAFF
TRBJ1-1,TRBV4-3,NA,NA,TGCGCCAGCAGCCAAGTCGGGAACACTGAAGCTTTCTTT,CASSQVGNTEAFF
TRBJ2-7,TRBV19,once,NA,TGTGCCAGTAAGGATGCACCAAGCTCCTACGAGCAGTACTTC,CASKDAPSSYEQYF
TRBJ1-1,TRBV18,NA,NA,TGTGCCAGCTCACCAGCCCTTTTAGCGACTGAAGCTTTCTTT,CASSPALLATEAFF
TRBJ1-2,TRBV6-1,NA,NA,TGTGCCAGCAGGCCAGGGCCAGGGGCTAACTATGGCTACACCTTC,CASRPGPGANYGYTF
TRBJ2-1,TRBV7-2,NA,NA,TGTGCCAGCAGCCCCCGTGGTCGTGAGAGCACCAATGAGCAGTTCTTC,CASSPRGRESTNEQFF
TRBJ2-2,TRBV27,few,NA,TGTGCCAGCAGTTTAAGGTTAAACACCGGGGAGCTGTTTTTT,CASSLRLNTGELFF
TRBJ2-3,TRBV29-1,NA,TRBD2,TGCAGCGGATCTCGGGCGGGAGTGCAAGATACGCAGTATTTT,CSGSRAGVQDTQYF
TRBJ1-2,TRBV7-9,NA,NA,TGTGCCAGCAGCTTTATGGGGCAGGACTATGGCTACACCTTC,CASSFMGQDYGYTF
TRBJ2-5,TRBV11-3,NA,TRBD1,TGTGCCAGCAGCGAAGACAGGGTTGGTGAGACCCAGTACTTC,CASSEDRVGETQYF
TRBJ1-2,TRBV11-3,few,NA,TGTGCCAGCAGTTTCGACAGTAGCAGGGCAGGTGGCTACACCTTC,CASSFDSSRAGGYTF
TRBJ2-7,TRBV5-3,NA,TRBD2,TGTGCCAGAAGCTTGGCGGGGACTAGCGGGCCTCCCTACGAGCAGTACTTC,CARSLAGTSGPPYEQYF
TRBJ1-1,TRBV25-1,NA,NA,TGTGCCAGCAGTGATCCAAAGACGGTGAACACTGAAGCTTTCTTT,CASSDPKTVNTEAFF
TRBJ1-5,TRBV28,NA,NA,TGTGCCAGCAGTCCCGGGGTAATCCGGAGTCAGCCCCAGCATTTT,CASSPGVIRSQPQHF
TRBJ2-2,TRBV7-9,NA,TRBD1,TGTGCCAGCAGCTTAACCGGGACAGCGAACACCGGGGAGCTGTTTTTT,CASSLTGTANTGELFF
TRBJ1-4,TRBV14,NA,NA,TGTGCCAGCAGCCCGCGCCCGACGGGTGGGGAAAAACTGTTTTTT,CASSPRPTGGEKLFF
TRBJ1-2,TRBV4-3,NA,NA,TGCGCCAGCAGCCAAGATTCAAGGTCGTCTGGCTACACCTTC,CASSQDSRSSGYTF
TRBJ1-6,TRBV28,NA,TRBD1,TGTGCCATCTCCGGGGGGACAGGGGCTTATAATTCACCCCTCCACTTT,CAISGGTGAYNSPLHF
TRBJ2-7,TRBV11-3,once,TRBD2,TGTGCCAGCAGCTCGGGACTAGCGGGGGGACTTACGCTGGAGCAGTACTTC,CASSSGLAGGLTLEQYF
TRBJ2-5,TRBV20-1,NA,NA,TGCAGTGCAGACCCGAAGGAGGAGTACCAAGAGACCCAGTACTTC,CSADPKEEYQETQYF
TRBJ1-2,TRBV25-1,NA,TRBD1,TGTGCCAGCAGTGAACTCGAAGGACAGGGGAACTATGGCTACACCTTC,CASSELEGQGNYGYTF